A selection of T cell receptor beta chains follows, all from one sample in a study of cytomegalovirus exposure and HLA in healthy donors. Measured with immunoSEQ multiplex PCR; TCRdb has only the in-frame clones, and not every one. The sample has around 270,000 clones; under 90% are singletons. Sequencing was done on a sample of PBMCs. These receptors all come from a girl aged 2-9 years in good health and CMV-seronegative. Each CDR3 is given with its conserved first and last residue. Each record gives: V gene, D gene, clone size, J gene, CDR3 DNA, CDR3 protein. A D gene is named only where the DNA matches it firmly. Clone size is not always given. Where it is, it says once, few, many or a class for expanded clones.

TRBV20-1,-,-,TRBJ2-7,TGCAGTGCTGGGAGAGGCTACGAGCAGTACTTC,CSAGRGYEQYF
TRBV9,-,-,TRBJ2-1,TGTGCCAGCAGCGTAGGGGCTACCTGGGTCGAGCAGTTCTTC,CASSVGATWVEQFF
TRBV5-1,-,-,TRBJ2-7,TGCGCCAGCAGCTTGGTGTACTGGGGACAATTCCACGAGCAGTACTTC,CASSLVYWGQFHEQYF
TRBV7-3,TRBD2,-,TRBJ2-3,TGTGCCAGCAGCTTAATTAGCGGGGTGACAGATACGCAGTATTTT,CASSLISGVTDTQYF
TRBV27,-,-,TRBJ2-7,TGTGCCAGCAGTTTGGCCAGGGGGGCCTACGAGCAGTACTTC,CASSLARGAYEQYF
TRBV6-5,-,-,TRBJ2-3,TGTGCCAGCAGTTACTCGGCTAGCGGCACAGATACGCAGTATTTT,CASSYSASGTDTQYF
TRBV30,-,-,TRBJ1-2,TGTGCCTGGACCTCCGGGGAGTTTATAGGGGGAATGAGCTACACCTTC,CAWTSGEFIGGMSYTF
TRBV19,TRBD2,-,TRBJ2-1,TGTGCCAGTAGTATGGGGGGGGATTACAATGAGCAGTTCTTC,CASSMGGDYNEQFF
TRBV27,TRBD1,-,TRBJ1-2,TGTGCCAGCAGTTTATACAGGGACAGTATCTATGGCTACACCTTC,CASSLYRDSIYGYTF
TRBV5-6,-,-,TRBJ2-5,TGTGCCAGCAGCTTGGGCGCCCAAGAGACCCAGTACTTC,CASSLGAQETQYF
TRBV30,TRBD1,-,TRBJ1-6,TGTGCCTGGACCAGGGGGGATTCACCCCTCCACTTT,CAWTRGDSPLHF
TRBV7-7,-,-,TRBJ2-3,TGTGCCAGCAGCTTATCGCAGACAGATACGCAGTATTTT,CASSLSQTDTQYF
TRBV5-8,-,-,TRBJ2-5,TGTGCCAGCAGCGACTGGTACCAAGAGACCCAGTACTTC,CASSDWYQETQYF
TRBV4-1,TRBD1,few,TRBJ1-1,TGCGCCAGCAGCCACCAGGGACAGTTGAACACTGAAGCTTTCTTT,CASSHQGQLNTEAFF
TRBV28,TRBD1,few,TRBJ1-1,TGTGCCAGCAGTTTATACCCACAGGGGGCGCGGAACACTGAAGCTTTCTTT,CASSLYPQGARNTEAFF
TRBV19,-,-,TRBJ1-5,TGTGCCAGTAGTATGAAACTTTACTGGGCTCAGCCCCAGCATTTT,CASSMKLYWAQPQHF
TRBV9,TRBD1,-,TRBJ1-2,TGTGCCAGCAGCCCCCGGGACAGGTATGTCCTAGACTATGGCTACACCTTC,CASSPRDRYVLDYGYTF
TRBV27,TRBD1,-,TRBJ1-2,TGTGCCAGCAGTTTAGCTGGACAGGGGCACTATGGCTACACCTTC,CASSLAGQGHYGYTF
TRBV5-6,TRBD2,few,TRBJ2-1,TGTGCCAGCAGCTTGGCACAGCTAGCGGGAGAGGGCGGCGATGAGCAGTTCTTC,CASSLAQLAGEGGDEQFF
TRBV5-6,-,-,TRBJ1-5,TGTGCCAGCAGCTTGAATATACCCGGAGTGGCCCAGCATTTT,CASSLNIPGVAQHF
TRBV7-9,TRBD1,-,TRBJ1-1,TGTGCCAGCAGCTCGAGCGACCAGCACAGGGGCATGAACACTGAAGCTTTCTTT,CASSSSDQHRGMNTEAFF
TRBV27,TRBD1,-,TRBJ2-2,TGTGCCAGTCGCTCGGGACAGGGGAACACCGGGGAGCTGTTTTTT,CASRSGQGNTGELFF
TRBV7-9,-,-,TRBJ2-7,TGTGCCAGCAGCTTCCTAAGCTACGAGCAGTACTTC,CASSFLSYEQYF
TRBV10-3,-,-,TRBJ2-1,TGTGCCATCAGTTTTAGGGGGGGTAGCTTCTACAATGAGCAGTTCTTC,CAISFRGGSFYNEQFF
TRBV6-6,-,-,TRBJ2-1,TGTGCCAGCAGTACAAACAATGAGCAGTTCTTC,CASSTNNEQFF
TRBV7-2,TRBD2,-,TRBJ2-7,TGTGCCAGCAGCCTACTAGCGGGGATACCCTACGAGCAGTACTTC,CASSLLAGIPYEQYF
TRBV18,TRBD2,once,TRBJ2-1,TGTGCCAGCTCACCCCCCGGGACTAGCACCAATGAGCAGTTCTTC,CASSPPGTSTNEQFF
TRBV7-6,TRBD1,few,TRBJ2-7,TGTGCCAGCAGCTCATCAGGGACAGGGTCCTACGAGCAGTACTTC,CASSSSGTGSYEQYF
TRBV5-1,TRBD1,few,TRBJ1-1,TGCGCCAGCAGCACGGGACAGCTCCTAATGAACACTGAAGCTTTCTTT,CASSTGQLLMNTEAFF
TRBV19,-,-,TRBJ1-5,TGTGCCAGTAGTATCCTCGGTCTGCCCCAGCATTTT,CASSILGLPQHF
TRBV2,-,-,TRBJ1-1,TGTGCCAGCAGGTCTACAGGGAACACTGAAGCTTTCTTT,CASRSTGNTEAFF
TRBV18,TRBD1,-,TRBJ1-1,TGTGCCAGCTCACCCCGGACAGGTGGAATGAACACTGAAGCTTTCTTT,CASSPRTGGMNTEAFF
TRBV5-1,-,-,TRBJ2-3,TGCGCCAGCAGCTTGCGACAGGACCTTGGCACAGATACGCAGTATTTT,CASSLRQDLGTDTQYF
TRBV7-3,-,once,TRBJ2-3,TGTGCCAGCAGCTCTACCTCGCTGACAGATACGCAGTATTTT,CASSSTSLTDTQYF
TRBV27,-,-,TRBJ2-1,TGTGCCAGCAGTTATAGCGGTTCCAATGAGCAGTTCTTC,CASSYSGSNEQFF
TRBV28,TRBD1,-,TRBJ2-7,TGTGCCAGCAGTTTCCGGGACAGGCCTTACGAGCAGTACTTC,CASSFRDRPYEQYF
TRBV10-3,TRBD1,-,TRBJ2-5,TGTGCCATCAGTGAAACCGGGACAGGGGAATTGCGGACCCAGTACTTC,CAISETGTGELRTQYF
TRBV28,-,-,TRBJ1-4,TGTGCCAGCAGTTTAAGGAGGGGACATGAAAAACTGTTTTTT,CASSLRRGHEKLFF
TRBV7-9,TRBD2,-,TRBJ2-3,TGTGCCAGCAGTTCCGGACTAGCGGGAACGGATACGCAGTATTTT,CASSSGLAGTDTQYF
TRBV30,TRBD1,-,TRBJ1-1,TGTGCCTGGGGGGGACAGGGAGACACTGAAGCTTTCTTT,CAWGGQGDTEAFF
TRBV28,TRBD1,-,TRBJ1-2,TGTGCCAGCAGGGGACAGGGGGCGAGGGGCTACACCTTC,CASRGQGARGYTF